This T cell receptor (beta chain) was recovered during a study of sequential checkpoint blockade in melanoma. Looking at the study overall: Each arm's sequence ended with maintenance nivolumab.

A single count supports this clone. Described treatment: randomized to nivolumab then ipilimumab (arm A) or the reverse (arm B). From germline, CDR1 is SGHDT and CDR2 YYEEEE. This CDR3 region has 16 residues. V was clipped by 4 bases and J by 9 bases; unmatched bases: 16. Repertoires were generated with immunoSEQ multiplex PCR, while TCRdb's copy carries only in-frame clones and drops some. The sample shows about 7,100 clones, about four fifths of them seen only once. The sample here was CD8+ T cells sorted from blood (inferred from file names), taken from a patient given nivolumab and ipilimumab in sequence. This chain links TRBV5-6 with TRBJ2-5, with 9 bases fitting TRBD1. The clonotype originates from a human donor with melanoma. CDR3 nucleotides: TGTGCCAGCAGCAGAAGACAGGGGGGAGACAATCGGTCCCAGTACTTC. It specifies CASSRRQGGDNRSQYF. Looking up the rest from reference TRBV5-6 and TRBJ2-5 gives the full variable domain: DAGVTQSPTHLIKTRGQQVTLRCSPKSGHDTVSWYQQALGQGPQFIFQYYEEEERQRGNFPDRFSGHQFPNYSSELNVNALLLGDSALYLCASSRRQGGDNRSQYFGPGTRLLVL.